Given below is one TCR beta chain in context. Only in-frame clones appear in the TCRdb table, and some are missing; sequencing was by immunoSEQ multiplex PCR. In the table there are hundreds of thousands of clones, about 95% of which are singletons. The germline V gene has CDR1 MGHRA and CDR2 YSYEKL. CDR3 size: 17 residues. The J segment lost 1 base and the V segment lost 0 bases, leaving 9 bases of the junction unmatched. The data belong to a study of shared clonotypes between healthy human individuals. Terminally differentiated effector memory CD45RA+ cells were excluded by CCR7 positive selection of CD45RO-negative cells.

This sequence was found in a woman in her 30s in good health. The V and J genes are TRBV4-1 and TRBJ2-7, with 7 bases aligning to TRBD1. The sequencing input was naive CD8+ T cells sorted from blood. CDR3 in amino acids: CASSQELTGTVSYEQYF. For the CDR3, the DNA is TGCGCCAGCAGCCAAGAATTAACAGGGACAGTTTCCTACGAGCAGTACTTC.